This passage covers 16 T cell receptor beta chains from one sample sequenced in a study of regulatory T cells in long-lasting Graves disease. This sample's time point: newly diagnosed GD, antithyroid drugs for less than 3 months. Following extraction of RNA from PBMCs, that RNA was used to make the TCR library. The TCR beta library used iRepertoire HTBI primers with Arm-PCR amplification of CDR3. Using its own MiXCR run on the multiplex PCR reads, TCRdb lists one record per CDR3 protein. The top ten clones hold roughly 18% of a sample with over 500,000 distinct CDR3 sequences, less than 20% of them seen once. This same sample was also taken into another study, of T cells in Graves' hyperthyroidism and ophthalmopathy.

The source was peripheral blood mononuclear cells (PBMCs), collected at new diagnosis, from a patient treated with antithyroid drugs. Receptor source: a woman aged 25 to 39 with Graves disease.

This clonotype was seen more than once but under ten times. The chain recombines TRBV24-1 with TRBJ2-3; D unclear. This CDR3 comprises 16 residues. The germline V and J ends were trimmed by 4 bases and 5 bases, with 18 bases remaining between them. The germline CDR1 and CDR2 sequences are KGHDR and SFDVKD. The chain's CDR3 is CATSENSVGRQDTQYF. CDR3 bases: TGTGCCACCAGTGAGAATTCGGTCGGACGTCAAGATACGCAGTATTTT.

The genes are TRBV28 and TRBJ1-1; D uncertain. Trimming left V 3 bases short and J 4 bases short, with 9 bases between. The germline V gene encodes CDR1 MDHEN and CDR2 SYDVKM. The CDR3 totals 13 residues. The CDR3 here is CASSLEGSTEAFF. CDR3 bases: TGTGCCAGCAGTTTGGAGGGTAGCACTGAAGCTTTCTTT.

This sequence joins TRBV7-9 and TRBJ1-1; D is possibly TRBD1 (5 bases). CDR1 and CDR2 (germline): SEHNR, FQNEAQ (reference sequence). The CDR3 contains 14 residues. The ends were cut back, 3 bases at V and 5 bases at J, with 13 bases in the middle. The CDR3: CASSFRDLGTEAFF. The CDR3 DNA follows: TGTGCCAGCAGCTTCCGGGACCTCGGAACTGAAGCTTTCTTT.

This clonotype appeared many times. The chain uses TRBV6-1 and TRBJ1-1, with TRBD1 matching over 7 bases. Trimming at V came to 6 bases and at J to 3 bases, leaving 7 bases not matched to a gene. Germline loops: CDR1 MNHNS, CDR2 SASEGT. The CDR3 is 14 residues long. CDR3 DNA sequence: TGTGCCAGCAGATCAGGGGGGGCAGACACTGAAGCTTTCTTT. Encoded protein: CASRSGGADTEAFF.

This clonotype has a count of ten or more. The chain links TRBV5-1 to TRBJ2-7; 10 bases line up with TRBD1. Germline trimming cut 3 bases from V and 2 bases from J; bases unmatched to any gene: 2. The CDR3 is 14 amino acids. The germline V gene encodes CDR1 SGHRS and CDR2 YFSETQ. The CDR3 DNA reads as TGCGCCAGCAGCTCGGACAGGGGGACCTACGAGCAGTACTTC. Translating it yields CASSSDRGTYEQYF.

The rearrangement uses TRBV19 and TRBJ1-3; D gene uncertain. Germline V gives CDR1 LNHDA, CDR2 SQIVND (reference sequence). V was shortened by 8 bases and J by 7 bases, with 12 bases between the two germline ends. This CDR3 has 12 residues. The CDR3 reads CASAGLGNTIYF. CDR3 nucleotides: TGTGCCAGTGCGGGGTTGGGGAACACCATATATTTT.

In its sample, this clonotype was seen many times. The rearrangement joins TRBV2 to TRBJ1-1, with 10 bases identical to TRBD1. Germline CDR1 SNHLY, CDR2 FYNNEI. Losses at the gene ends were 10 bases for V and 7 bases for J; bases not matched to a gene: 12. The length of the CDR3 is 14 residues. The CDR3 reads CATTPGQGMNEAFF. CDR3 nucleotides: TGTGCCACTACGCCGGGACAGGGGATGAATGAAGCTTTCTTT.

This clonotype occurred a few times. V and J are TRBV5-1 and TRBJ2-7; 8 bases are shared with TRBD1. Trimming removed 4 bases from V and 1 base from J; junction bases left unmatched: 4. CDR3 length: 14 amino acids. CDR1 is SGHRS, CDR2 YFSETQ, per germline. Here the CDR3 reads CASSPTGESYEQYF. The CDR3 DNA sequence: TGCGCCAGCAGCCCGACAGGGGAGTCCTACGAGCAGTACTTC. Combining the CDR3 with reference TRBV5-1 and TRBJ2-7 gives the whole variable domain KAGVTQTPRYLIKTRGQQVTLSCSPISGHRSVSWYQQTPGQGLQFLFEYFSETQRNKGNFPGRFSGRQFSNSRSEMNVSTLELGDSALYLCASSPTGESYEQYFGPGTRLTVT.

This clonotype occurred a few times. The rearrangement links TRBV6-2 or TRBV6-3 to TRBJ1-4; D not resolved. The V gene's germline CDR1 is MNHEY and CDR2 SVGEGT. The CDR3 has 15 residues. The V gene lost 6 bases and the J gene lost 2 bases, with 13 bases spanning the gap. The chain's CDR3 is CASRGNRATNEKLFF. CDR3 DNA: TGTGCCAGCAGGGGTAATCGGGCCACTAATGAAAAACTGTTTTTT.

This clonotype occurred a few times. This chain uses TRBV29-1 with TRBJ2-7; 11 positions match TRBD2. Trimming took 6 bases from V and 1 from J; bases not matched to a gene: 5. CDR3 length equals 14 residues. Germline assignment: CDR1 SQVTM and CDR2 ANQGSEA. The CDR3 DNA sequence: TGCAGCGTCCAACTAGCGGGAGCATCCTACGAGCAGTACTTC. Protein product: CSVQLAGASYEQYF.

This chain joins TRBV20-1 and TRBJ2-3; D remains unclear. The V gene's germline CDR1 is DFQATT and CDR2 SNEGSKA (reference sequence). This CDR3 is 13 amino acids long. V lost 4 bases and J 0 bases, leaving 8 bases between the germline ends. The CDR3: CSANLGSTDTQYF. The CDR3, as DNA: TGCAGTGCTAATCTCGGGAGCACAGATACGCAGTATTTT.

This clonotype showed up many times. The chain uses TRBV28 and TRBJ2-5, with TRBD2 identical over 12 bases. After removal of 4 bases from V and 7 bases from J, the junction contained 13 bases not matched to a gene. This CDR3 has 17 residues. Germline V gene sequence: CDR1 MDHEN, CDR2 SYDVKM. The CDR3 sequence: CASSSRLAGARSPTQYF. CDR3 coding DNA: TGTGCCAGCAGTTCAAGACTAGCGGGAGCCCGGAGTCCGACCCAGTACTTC.

This clonotype has at least ten counts. The V gene is TRBV20-1, the J gene TRBJ2-5; 9 nucleotides match TRBD2. CDR1 DFQATT and CDR2 SNEGSKA come from the germline V gene (reference sequence). This CDR3 is 14 amino acids long. J lost 2 bases, V lost 6 bases, and 7 bases had no gene match. DNA of the CDR3: TGCAGTGCCGCGGTAGCGGGAGCACAAGAGACCCAGTACTTC. It is translated as CSAAVAGAQETQYF.

Details on this clonotype: A read error may be the cause here, since a much bigger clone is one base away. The V gene is TRBV28, the J gene TRBJ2-5; tentative D call: TRBD2 (5 bases). The germline CDR1 and CDR2 sequences are MDHEN and SYDVKM. This CDR3 has 14 residues. Trimming removed 8 bases from V and 0 bases from J, with 13 bases in between. This CDR3 is CASALGGNQETQYF. The CDR3 nucleotides read TGTGCCAGCGCCCTAGGAGGCAACCAAGAGACCCAGTACTTC.

This clonotype has a handful of counts. This chain uses TRBV20-1 with TRBJ1-2; D is undetermined. The CDR3 loop spans 12 amino acids. The germline gives CDR1 DFQATT, CDR2 SNEGSKA (reference sequence). Trimming removed 3 bases at V and 2 bases at J, with 7 bases between. The CDR3 protein is CSASHENYGYTF. The CDR3 nucleotides read TGCAGTGCTAGTCATGAGAACTATGGCTACACCTTC.

This clonotype was detected a few times. The chain links TRBV30 to TRBJ2-7; TRBD2 might be the D (6 bases). CDR1 and CDR2 (germline): GTSNPN, SVGIG (reference sequence). Trimming took 4 bases from V and 6 from J, leaving 19 bases between them. This CDR3 comprises 14 residues. DNA for the CDR3: TGTGCCTGGATCGGGGGAGACCCTAGGGGCGAGCAGTACTTC. Amino acid sequence: CAWIGGDPRGEQYF. Full variable domain (missing parts from reference TRBV30 and TRBJ2-7): SQTIHQWPATLVQPVGSPLSLECTVEGTSNPNLYWYRQAAGRGLQLLFYSVGIGQISSEVPQNLSASRPQDRQFILSSKKLLLSDSGFYLCAWIGGDPRGEQYFGPGTRLTVT.